These 25 T cell receptor beta chains came from one sample sequenced in a study of shared clonotypes between healthy human individuals (dated by TCRdb to the early 2020s). The library was built by means of the immunoSEQ multiplex PCR assay. TCRdb provides this immuneACCESS table in a form limited to in-frame rearrangements. Some clones are lacking; in checked studies, under half of them reflect an unresolved V gene, and why the rest are absent is not known. This sample is represented by hundreds of thousands of clones; 96% of them were singletons. In total, the top ten clones hold about 0.12% of the sample. CD8 naive samples were CD45RO-negative cells positively selected for CCR7, giving a CD45RA+CCR7+ population that excluded TemRA cells. Sequenced material: naive CD8+ T cells sorted from blood. The cell subset or site label for this specimen denotes: CD45RA+CCR7+. Source of these receptors: a woman younger than 45 in good health.

V usage is TRBV27 and J usage is TRBJ2-3; 7 bases are a match to TRBD2. The CDR3 totals 15 residues. The germline CDR1 and CDR2 sequences are MNHEY and SMNVEV (reference sequence). The V gene end was trimmed by 3 bases and the J gene end by 7 bases; junction bases not matched to a gene: 10. CDR3 in DNA: TGTGCCAGCAGTTTCGGAGCGGGACCCCCTAATACGCAGTATTTT. This codes for CASSFGAGPPNTQYF.

The chain recombines TRBV30 with TRBJ2-7, with 7 bases aligning to TRBD1. CDR1 and CDR2 (germline): GTSNPN, SVGIG (reference sequence). This CDR3 has 14 amino acids. J gave up 3 bases and V 0 bases, and 5 bases lay outside the gene matches. The CDR3 region is CAWSVQGGGYEQYF. The CDR3 nucleotides are TGTGCCTGGAGTGTACAAGGGGGCGGCTACGAGCAGTACTTC.

The chain combines TRBV13 with TRBJ2-7; D gene unclear. Germline V gene data show CDR1 as PRHDT and CDR2 as FYEKMQ (reference sequence). The CDR3 has 14 amino acids. V lost 3 bases, J lost 4 bases, and 13 bases lay in between. The CDR3 is CASSLGNHVYEQYF. Here the CDR3 DNA reads TGTGCCAGCAGCTTGGGGAACCACGTATACGAGCAGTACTTC. Full variable domain (remainder filled in from reference TRBV13 and TRBJ2-7): AAGVIQSPRHLIKEKRETATLKCYPIPRHDTVYWYQQGPGQDPQFLISFYEKMQSDKGSIPDRFSAQQFSDYHSELNMSSLELGDSALYFCASSLGNHVYEQYFGPGTRLTVT.

This chain joins TRBV2 and TRBJ2-7; 8 bases map to TRBD2. CDR3 length: 17 amino acids. V was pared by 5 bases and J by 0 bases, with 12 bases of the junction left unmatched. Germline V gene data show CDR1 as SNHLY and CDR2 as FYNNEI. The chain's CDR3 is CASSTPLLSGSSYEQYF. As DNA, the CDR3 is TGTGCCAGCAGTACGCCCCTCTTAAGCGGGAGCTCCTACGAGCAGTACTTC.

The rearrangement uses TRBV29-1 and TRBJ2-2; D gene unclear. The length of the CDR3 is 15 residues. Trimming took 1 base from V and 1 from J, leaving 10 bases between them. CDR1 is SQVTM, CDR2 ANQGSEA, per germline. The chain's CDR3 is CSVEGAGLNTGELFF. The CDR3 bases are TGCAGCGTTGAAGGAGCCGGATTGAACACCGGGGAGCTGTTTTTT.

The chain uses TRBV29-1 and TRBJ2-1; tentatively, D is TRBD2 (6 bases). CDR3 length equals 14 residues. The ends were cut back, 4 bases at V and 2 bases at J, with 12 bases in the middle. CDR1 is SQVTM and CDR2 is ANQGSEA in the germline V gene. The CDR3 sequence is CSVAGTLTYNEQFF. The CDR3 DNA sequence: TGCAGCGTTGCCGGGACTCTTACCTACAATGAGCAGTTCTTC.

The chain joins TRBV28 to TRBJ2-7, with 8 bases matching TRBD2. With 4 bases clipped from V and 6 bases from J, the junction kept 11 bases outside the gene matches. There are 15 residues in the CDR3. The germline V gene encodes CDR1 MDHEN and CDR2 SYDVKM. DNA for the CDR3: TGTGCCAGCAGTTCTAGACTAAGCGGGAGAGGCGAGCAGTACTTC. Translating gives CASSSRLSGRGEQYF.

The chain joins TRBV10-2 to TRBJ1-1, with D possibly being TRBD1 (6 bases). Trimming stripped 2 bases from V and 3 bases from J, with 10 bases between. Germline V gene sequence: CDR1 WSHSY, CDR2 SAAADI. The CDR3 loop spans 14 amino acids. The CDR3 region is CASSETRGDTEAFF. As DNA, the CDR3 is TGCGCCAGCAGTGAGACTAGGGGGGACACTGAAGCTTTCTTT.

The chain is built from TRBV6-5 and TRBJ1-1; D may be TRBD1 (6 bases). CDR1 MNHEY and CDR2 SVGAGI come from the germline V gene. The CDR3 contains 13 residues. The germline V and J ends were trimmed by 2 bases and 7 bases, with 11 bases remaining between them. CDR3 bases: TGTGCCAGCAGTTACCTGGGGGGCAATGAAGCTTTCTTT. This gives the protein CASSYLGGNEAFF.

The chain carries TRBV2 and TRBJ2-2; D gene unclear. Germline lookup yields CDR1 SNHLY and CDR2 FYNNEI. CDR3 length: 11 amino acids. The germline V and J ends were trimmed by 8 bases and 7 bases, with 8 bases remaining between them. CDR3 nucleotides: TGTGCCAGCCGGATGGGCGGGGAGCTGTTTTTT. As protein: CASRMGGELFF. Full variable domain (remainder filled in from reference TRBV2 and TRBJ2-2): EPEVTQTPSHQVTQMGQEVILRCVPISNHLYFYWYRQILGQKVEFLVSFYNNEISEKSEIFDDQFSVERPDGSNFTLKIRSTKLEDSAMYFCASRMGGELFFGEGSRLTVL.

The chain employs TRBV4-1 and TRBJ2-1, with 8 bases matching TRBD1. CDR1 and CDR2 (germline): MGHRA, YSYEKL. The CDR3 has 14 residues. Losses at the gene ends were 8 bases for V and 2 bases for J; bases not matched to a gene: 5. CDR3 residues: CASGGTGPYNEQFF. For the CDR3, the DNA is TGCGCCAGCGGGGGGACAGGCCCCTACAATGAGCAGTTCTTC.

V and J are TRBV29-1 and TRBJ2-2; a weak D match, TRBD1 (5 bases). In germline, CDR1 is SQVTM, CDR2 ANQGSEA. CDR3 length equals 13 residues. Trimming removed 7 bases at V and 2 bases at J, with 11 bases between. In DNA, the CDR3 is TGCAGCGCTAGGGGTGCAAACACCGGGGAGCTGTTTTTT. It codes for CSARGANTGELFF.

The chain links TRBV15 to TRBJ1-5; possible D gene TRBD1, 5 bases. Germline CDR1 reads LNHNV; CDR2 reads YYDKDF (reference sequence). V gave up 1 base and J gave up 0 bases, with 10 bases separating them. CDR3 size: 16 residues. For the CDR3, the DNA is TGTGCCACCAGCAGAGTGAGGGGATCTAGCAATCAGCCCCAGCATTTT. Amino acid sequence: CATSRVRGSSNQPQHF.

The J gene is TRBJ2-1, the V gene TRBV11-2, with 8 bases lining up with TRBD2. This CDR3 has 16 amino acids. CDR1 is SGHAT and CDR2 is FQNNGV in the germline V gene. J gave up 2 bases and V 5 bases, and 8 bases lay outside the gene matches. CDR3 protein: CASSPLSGTPYNEQFF. As DNA, the CDR3 is TGTGCCAGCAGCCCCCTTAGCGGGACCCCCTACAATGAGCAGTTCTTC.

V gene TRBV6-5 combines with J gene TRBJ2-3; 9 bases agree with TRBD1. There are 15 residues in the CDR3. In germline, CDR1 is MNHEY, CDR2 SVGAGI. V was pared by 3 bases and J by 4 bases, with 5 bases of the junction left unmatched. The CDR3 nucleotides read TGTGCCAGCAGTTATACGACAGGGGGATCAGATACGCAGTATTTT. This codes for CASSYTTGGSDTQYF.

This clone was counted once. V usage is TRBV7-9 and J usage is TRBJ1-3; 7 nucleotides align to TRBD1. V shed 4 bases and J 1 base; nucleotides not matched to a gene: 4. CDR1 is SEHNR, CDR2 FQNEAQ, per germline (reference sequence). The CDR3 has 15 residues. CDR3 sequence (DNA): TGTGCCAGCAGCTCGGACAGGATATCTGGAAACACCATATATTTT. It is translated as CASSSDRISGNTIYF.

V gene TRBV25-1 combines with J gene TRBJ1-5, with 9 nucleotides matching TRBD1. With V trimmed by 6 bases and J by 3 bases, 3 bases remained unmatched. The CDR3 is 14 amino acids. Germline loops: CDR1 MGHDK, CDR2 SYGVNS. In DNA form, the CDR3 reads TGTGCCAGCAGGGGGACAGGGAACAATCAGCCCCAGCATTTT. This sequence encodes CASRGTGNNQPQHF.

This CDR3 reads CASSVVSTGAGSYEQYF. For the CDR3, the DNA is TGTGCCAGCAGTGTAGTCTCAACGGGAGCGGGCTCCTACGAGCAGTACTTC. V and J are TRBV6-1 and TRBJ2-7, with D possibly being TRBD2 (6 bases). Germline CDR1 reads MNHNS; CDR2 reads SASEGT. The CDR3 is 17 amino acids. Trimming left V 4 bases short and J 0 bases short, with 19 bases between.

The chain couples TRBV27 to TRBJ2-7; D could derive from TRBD1 or TRBD2 (5 bases each). Per germline, CDR1 MNHEY and CDR2 SMNVEV (reference sequence). This CDR3 region has 13 residues. The ends were cut back, 5 bases at V and 6 bases at J, with 14 bases in the middle. The CDR3, as DNA: TGTGCCAGCAGTCCCGGGACCGCCCTCGAGCAGTACTTC. Its translation: CASSPGTALEQYF.

The J gene is TRBJ2-7, the V gene TRBV27; TRBD2 agrees at 15 bases. The germline gives CDR1 MNHEY, CDR2 SMNVEV (reference sequence). This CDR3 is 16 amino acids long. With 5 bases clipped from V and 6 bases from J, the junction kept 8 bases outside the gene matches. The CDR3 loop is CASSPGLAGGPGEQYF. The CDR3 region has the DNA TGTGCCAGCAGTCCAGGACTAGCGGGAGGGCCCGGCGAGCAGTACTTC.

The gene calls are TRBV9 and TRBJ2-1; TRBD1 or TRBD2 may be the D gene (5 bases each). V lost 0 bases and J 6 bases, leaving 13 bases between the germline ends. There are 15 residues in the CDR3. The V gene's germline CDR1 is SGDLS and CDR2 YYNGEE. The CDR3 sequence is CASSVGDALTNEQFF. CDR3 in DNA: TGTGCCAGCAGCGTAGGGGACGCCTTAACCAATGAGCAGTTCTTC.

On this clone: This CDR3 is also generated by other DNA sequences in the sample. V is TRBV2 and J is TRBJ2-7; no firm D call. Germline V CDR1 and CDR2: SNHLY, FYNNEI. The CDR3 length is 11 residues. Trimming stripped 5 bases from V and 2 bases from J, with 4 bases between. The CDR3 loop is CASSPTYEQYF. The CDR3 DNA sequence: TGTGCCAGCAGTCCGACCTACGAGCAGTACTTC.

The rearrangement links TRBV28 to TRBJ1-2; 7 bases agree with TRBD1. J was trimmed by 2 bases and V by 3 bases; bases with no gene match: 6. The CDR3 has 15 amino acids. Looked up from germline, CDR1 is MDHEN and CDR2 is SYDVKM. As DNA, the CDR3 is TGTGCCAGCAGTTTCGGGCGGGGACAGAACTATGGCTACACCTTC. It encodes CASSFGRGQNYGYTF.

The chain is built from TRBV5-1 and TRBJ2-1, with TRBD2 identical over 8 bases. Germline lookup yields CDR1 SGHRS and CDR2 YFSETQ. J gave up 0 bases and V 4 bases, and 6 bases lay outside the gene matches. The CDR3 is made up of 16 amino acids. This CDR3 reads CASSDLAGPSYNEQFF. CDR3 bases: TGCGCCAGCAGCGATTTAGCGGGACCCTCCTACAATGAGCAGTTCTTC.

The chain couples TRBV5-1 to TRBJ2-7; possibly TRBD2 for D (5 bases). The V gene lost 0 bases and the J gene lost 2 bases, with 12 bases spanning the gap. The CDR3 extends over 15 amino acids. Germline V CDR1 and CDR2: SGHRS, YFSETQ. CDR3 loop: CASSLDGLIAYEQYF. CDR3 DNA sequence: TGCGCCAGCAGCTTGGACGGACTTATAGCCTACGAGCAGTACTTC.